One sample yielded the 13 T cell receptor beta chains listed below, sequenced in a study of T cell repertoires in cytomegalovirus infection (dated by TCRdb to about 2019). Sequencing relied on an Illumina HiSeq 1500. TCRdb took the public reads, trimmed them with fastp at Q25, ran MiXCR for clone calling and kept in-frame beta chains. Rows merge per CDR3 protein into single entries with the most common DNA and genes. The sample table contains hundreds of thousands of distinct CDR3 sequences; only one count was recorded for more than 20% of them. Of the sample, 8% falls within the top ten clones. Sequenced: CD8+ T cells from PBMCs. The receptors were sampled from a human donor in good health (CMV status not recorded). Some clones in this sample may be carry-over from other donors' samples.

This clonotype has only a few counts. The V gene is TRBV7-9, the J gene TRBJ2-7, with TRBD1 matching over 7 bases. This CDR3 comprises 14 residues. V lost 0 bases and J lost 3; bases outside the gene matches: 2. Per the germline V gene, CDR1 is SEHNR and CDR2 is FQNEAQ (reference sequence). The CDR3: CASSLADRDYEQYF. CDR3 DNA: TGTGCCAGCAGCTTAGCCGACAGGGACTACGAGCAGTACTTC.

This clonotype was recorded a few times. The rearrangement uses TRBV6-6 and TRBJ2-7; no firm D call. CDR3 length: 12 amino acids. CDR1 is MNHNY and CDR2 is SVGAGI in the germline V gene (reference sequence). The germline V and J ends were trimmed by 0 bases and 7 bases, with 7 bases remaining between them. The CDR3 nucleotides read TGTGCCAGCAGTTACTCGTTAGAAGAGCAGTACGTC. Protein: CASSYSLEEQYV.

This clonotype was detected once. The rearrangement joins TRBV7-4 to TRBJ2-7; 7 nucleotides agree with TRBD2. Germline CDR1 and CDR2: SGHVT and SQSDAQ. J was trimmed by 4 bases and V by 0 bases; bases with no gene match: 3. The CDR3 runs 14 residues. CDR3 loop: CASSLAREGYEQYF. The CDR3, as DNA: TGTGCCAGCAGCTTAGCCAGGGAGGGGTACGAGCAGTACTTC.

This chain connects TRBV6-5 to TRBJ1-2; D is ambiguous. Looked up from germline, CDR1 is MNHEY and CDR2 is SVGAGI. The V gene lost 5 bases and the J gene lost 3 bases, with 19 bases spanning the gap. The CDR3 consists of 16 residues. The CDR3 region is CASSPLDLIPDYGYTF. As DNA, the CDR3 is TGTGCCAGCAGTCCATTGGACCTCATTCCCGACTATGGCTACACCTTC.

There are a few counts of this clonotype. This chain joins TRBV27 and TRBJ1-1, with a tentative D call TRBD1 (6 bases). The CDR3 has 14 amino acids. In germline, CDR1 is MNHEY, CDR2 SMNVEV (reference sequence). Between the trimmed V and J ends, which lost 4 bases and 1 base, there was a span of 10 bases. The CDR3 region is CASSSETGNTEAFF. CDR3 nucleotide sequence: TGTGCCAGCAGTTCGGAGACAGGGAACACTGAAGCTTTCTTT.

This clonotype was seen ten or more times. This sequence joins TRBV7-8 and TRBJ2-7; 8 bases agree with TRBD2. CDR3 length equals 15 residues. After removal of 2 bases from V and 3 bases from J, the junction contained 6 bases not matched to a gene. Germline CDR1 reads SGHVS; CDR2 reads FQNEAQ. Here the CDR3 reads CASSLFTGGHYEQYV. The CDR3 DNA follows: TGTGCCAGCAGCTTATTCACGGGGGGGCACTACGAGCAGTACGTC.

There are many counts of this clonotype. J is TRBJ2-7 and V is TRBV7-9; 10 bases match TRBD1. The germline V gene encodes CDR1 SEHNR and CDR2 FQNEAQ (reference sequence). Unmatched junction bases numbered 6, after V lost 4 bases and J lost 3 bases. The CDR3 is made up of 15 amino acids. The CDR3 DNA is TGTGCCAGCAGCTACGGACAGGGGGTAGTCTACGAGCAGTACGTC. Translation gives CASSYGQGVVYEQYV.

This clonotype occurred many times. The gene calls are TRBV6-2 or TRBV6-3 and TRBJ2-1; a weak D match, TRBD2 (7 bases). Germline loops: CDR1 MNHEY, CDR2 SVGEGT. The CDR3 is 14 amino acids. V lost 2 bases and J lost 5, with 10 bases in between. The CDR3 sequence is CASSYGGANNEQFF. In nucleotides, the CDR3 is TGTGCCAGCAGTTACGGGGGGGCGAACAATGAGCAGTTCTTC.

Comment on this clonotype: This may come from a read error, since a much larger clone is one base off. The chain carries TRBV9 and TRBJ2-6; tentatively, D is TRBD1 (6 bases). The CDR3 extends over 19 amino acids. V was clipped by 4 bases and J by 0 bases, with 20 bases between them. From germline, CDR1 is SGDLS and CDR2 YYNGEE. The CDR3 DNA is TGTGCCAGCAGCATAGATGCGGACAGTTATAGCTCTGGGGCCAACGTCCTGACTTTC. Translated: CASSIDADSYSSGANVLTF.

On this clonotype: One end of the junction varies from germline; a read error may be responsible. This rearrangement joins TRBV2 to TRBJ2-7; TRBD2 might be the D (6 bases). CDR3 length equals 10 residues. Per germline, CDR1 SNHLY and CDR2 FYNNEI. The CDR3 spells CASTDYEQYF. The CDR3 bases are TGTGCCAGCACGGACTACGAGCAGTACTTT.

This clonotype was observed many times. The chain employs TRBV7-2 and TRBJ1-1, with 8 nucleotides matching TRBD1. In germline, CDR1 is SGHTA, CDR2 FQGNSA. The CDR3 loop spans 14 amino acids. Trimming removed 5 bases from V and 4 bases from J; junction bases left unmatched: 6. The CDR3 loop is CASSLNTGGTEAFF. In nucleotides, the CDR3 is TGTGCCAGCAGCCTAAACACAGGGGGCACTGAAGCTTTCTTT.

This clonotype was counted ten times or more. The rearrangement joins TRBV7-8 to TRBJ1-1; D possibly corresponds to TRBD1 (6 bases). Between the trimmed V and J ends, which lost 5 bases and 4 bases, there was a span of 14 bases. Germline assignment: CDR1 SGHVS and CDR2 FQNEAQ. The CDR3 covers 14 residues. The CDR3 DNA sequence: TGTGCCAGCAGCCCGGGACAAACGAGCACTGAAGCTTTCTTT. This encodes CASSPGQTSTEAFF. Drawing the rest from reference TRBV7-8 and TRBJ1-1, the complete variable domain is GAGVSQSPRYKVAKRGQDVALRCDPISGHVSLFWYQQALGQGPEFLTYFQNEAQLDKSGLPSDRFFAERPEGSVSTLKIQRTQQEDSAVYLCASSPGQTSTEAFFGQGTRLTVV.

V gene TRBV6-1 combines with J gene TRBJ2-7, with TRBD1 matching over 8 bases. The CDR3 extends over 12 amino acids. Trimming at V came to 10 bases and at J to 2 bases, leaving 4 bases not matched to a gene. Germline CDR1 and CDR2: MNHNS and SASEGT. The CDR3 DNA sequence: TGTGCCACGGACAGGGATGCCTACGAGCAGTACTTC. As protein: CATDRDAYEQYF.